Listed below are T cell receptor beta chains from one sample, sequenced in a study of T cells after yellow fever vaccination. Via MiXCR, TCRdb re-called the 5' RACE reads, giving one row per CDR3 protein. This table holds roughly 110,000 distinct CDR3 sequences, 8% to 9.5% found once. The starting material was CD8+ T cells sorted from PBMCs, obtained 45 days after the yellow fever booster vaccination. The receptors were sampled from a man younger than 40 who received the YFV17D yellow fever vaccine. Each CDR3 is given with its conserved first and last residue. D genes are given only for firm matches. Expanded clones are given a class, and other clones once, few, many or no size at all.

V: TRBV3-1
D: NA
size: many
J: TRBJ2-1
CDR3: CASSQVAYGDNEQFF
DNA: TGTGCCAGCAGCCAAGTGGCTTATGGGGACAATGAGCAGTTCTTC

V: TRBV12-3/TRBV12-4
D: NA
size: NA
J: TRBJ2-7
CDR3: CASSFALGTYEQYF
DNA: TGTGCCAGCAGCTTCGCCCTGGGGACTTACGAGCAGTACTTC

V: TRBV4-3
D: NA
size: NA
J: TRBJ1-5
CDR3: CASSQDLGASQPQHF
DNA: TGCGCCAGCAGCCAAGATCTGGGGGCCAGTCAGCCCCAGCATTTT

V: TRBV7-6
D: TRBD1
size: medium-sized
J: TRBJ2-7
CDR3: CASSLDRGYEQYF
DNA: TGTGCCAGCAGCCTCGACAGGGGCTACGAGCAGTACTTC

V: TRBV27
D: TRBD2
size: many
J: TRBJ2-1
CDR3: CASSLFPQPGLSNEQFF
DNA: TGTGCCAGCAGTTTATTCCCCCAGCCGGGACTATCAAATGAGCAGTTCTTC

V: TRBV4-3
D: TRBD1
size: many
J: TRBJ1-5
CDR3: CASSPGTGSEQPQHF
DNA: TGCGCCAGCAGCCCCGGGACAGGCTCGGAACAGCCCCAGCATTTT

V: TRBV20-1
D: TRBD1
size: many
J: TRBJ2-1
CDR3: CRGQGQGFNEQFF
DNA: TGCAGGGGGCAGGGACAGGGTTTCAATGAGCAGTTCTTC

V: TRBV3-1
D: NA
size: many
J: TRBJ2-7
CDR3: CASSRTGAYLDEQYF
DNA: TGTGCCAGCAGCCGTACGGGGGCTTACCTAGACGAGCAGTACTTC

V: TRBV10-1
D: TRBD2
size: many
J: TRBJ2-5
CDR3: CASSEGLAGVETQYF
DNA: TGCGCCAGCAGTGAGGGACTAGCGGGAGTTGAGACCCAGTACTTC

V: TRBV6-2/TRBV6-3
D: TRBD2
size: few
J: TRBJ2-5
CDR3: CASRKAGMETQYF
DNA: TGTGCCAGCAGAAAAGCGGGAATGGAGACCCAGTACTTC

V: TRBV5-1
D: NA
size: many
J: TRBJ2-3
CDR3: CASSLSPLPDTQYF
DNA: TGCGCCAGCAGCTTGTCACCCCTACCGGATACGCAGTATTTT

V: TRBV27
D: NA
size: many
J: TRBJ2-1
CDR3: CASSYFKGSDEQFF
DNA: TGTGCCAGCAGTTACTTTAAGGGATCGGATGAGCAGTTCTTC

V: TRBV5-1
D: NA
size: few
J: TRBJ2-1
CDR3: CASSHLGEPEQFF
DNA: TGCGCCAGCAGCCACCTGGGGGAACCCGAGCAGTTCTTC

V: TRBV4-1
D: TRBD2
size: many
J: TRBJ2-3
CDR3: CASSQVIGTSGGTDTQYF
DNA: TGCGCCAGCAGCCAAGTCATCGGGACTAGCGGGGGCACAGATACGCAGTATTTT

V: TRBV19
D: NA
size: NA
J: TRBJ2-1
CDR3: CASTVSSYNEQFF
DNA: TGTGCCAGTACCGTCTCTTCCTACAATGAGCAGTTCTTC

V: TRBV6-5
D: NA
size: many
J: TRBJ2-1
CDR3: CASSFSGGPSFGEQFF
DNA: TGTGCCAGCAGTTTCAGCGGAGGGCCCTCATTTGGTGAGCAGTTCTTC

V: TRBV4-3
D: NA
size: NA
J: TRBJ2-2
CDR3: CASSQDVGGLGFGELFF
DNA: TGCGCCAGCAGCCAAGATGTAGGTGGACTTGGATTCGGGGAGCTGTTTTTT

V: TRBV6-1
D: TRBD1
size: NA
J: TRBJ1-2
CDR3: CASSSGQGYGYTF
DNA: TGTGCCAGCAGCTCGGGACAGGGTTACGGCTACACCTTC

V: TRBV6-2/TRBV6-3
D: NA
size: many
J: TRBJ1-4
CDR3: CASSQDEKLFF
DNA: TGTGCCAGCAGCCAAGATGAAAAACTGTTTTTT

V: TRBV19
D: NA
size: many
J: TRBJ2-7
CDR3: CASSIRGEQYF
DNA: TGTGCCAGTAGTATCAGAGGTGAGCAGTACTTC

V: TRBV20-1
D: NA
size: NA
J: TRBJ1-2
CDR3: CSARPYREANYGYTF
DNA: TGCAGTGCTAGACCTTACAGGGAAGCTAACTATGGCTACACCTTC

V: TRBV29-1
D: TRBD2
size: few
J: TRBJ2-1
CDR3: CSGSGLAGGGSYNEQFF
DNA: TGCAGCGGATCTGGGCTAGCGGGAGGCGGCTCCTACAATGAGCAGTTCTTC

V: TRBV6-1
D: TRBD2
size: few
J: TRBJ2-5
CDR3: CASSDVAGGPLRAQYF
DNA: TGTGCCAGCAGTGACGTAGCGGGAGGGCCCCTTAGGGCCCAGTACTTC

V: TRBV6-2/TRBV6-3
D: NA
size: many
J: TRBJ1-2
CDR3: CASSDADRATNYGYTF
DNA: TGTGCCAGCAGTGATGCCGACAGAGCGACTAACTATGGCTACACCTTC

V: TRBV7-9
D: TRBD2
size: NA
J: TRBJ2-1
CDR3: CASSAAGGPSYNEQFF
DNA: TGTGCCAGCAGCGCAGCGGGAGGGCCCTCCTACAATGAGCAGTTCTTC

V: TRBV4-3
D: NA
size: many
J: TRBJ2-5
CDR3: CASSRHGETQYF
DNA: TGCGCCAGCAGCCGACATGGGGAGACCCAGTACTTC

V: TRBV29-1
D: TRBD2
size: many
J: TRBJ2-7
CDR3: CSVVGLSGRASYEQYF
DNA: TGCAGCGTTGTTGGGCTCAGCGGGAGGGCCTCCTACGAGCAGTACTTC

V: TRBV6-5
D: NA
size: many
J: TRBJ2-7
CDR3: CASSYSKQAGDYEQYF
DNA: TGTGCCAGCAGTTACTCGAAACAGGCCGGGGACTACGAGCAGTACTTC

V: TRBV4-1
D: TRBD1
size: many
J: TRBJ2-7
CDR3: CASSQGVGTGGLYEQYF
DNA: TGCGCCAGCAGCCAGGGGGTCGGGACAGGGGGTCTCTACGAGCAGTACTTC

V: TRBV7-8
D: NA
size: NA
J: TRBJ2-5
CDR3: CASSLFRSGSPGETQYF
DNA: TGTGCCAGCAGCTTATTTCGGTCAGGGAGTCCAGGGGAGACCCAGTACTTC

V: TRBV28
D: NA
size: many
J: TRBJ2-2
CDR3: CASRTEGGELFF
DNA: TGTGCCAGCAGAACAGAGGGCGGGGAGCTGTTTTTT

V: TRBV30
D: NA
size: many
J: TRBJ2-1
CDR3: CAWVDTFGNNEQFF
DNA: TGTGCCTGGGTAGACACCTTTGGCAACAATGAGCAGTTCTTC

V: TRBV4-3
D: NA
size: NA
J: TRBJ2-7
CDR3: CASSQEVEYYEQYF
DNA: TGCGCCAGCAGCCAAGAAGTCGAATACTACGAGCAGTACTTC

V: TRBV11-1
D: TRBD1
size: many
J: TRBJ1-1
CDR3: CASSLDRDRGRLNTEAFF
DNA: TGTGCCAGCAGCTTAGATCGGGACAGGGGGCGCTTGAACACTGAAGCTTTCTTT

V: TRBV10-3
D: TRBD1
size: few
J: TRBJ2-7
CDR3: CATRPGTEAYEQYF
DNA: TGTGCCACTAGACCCGGGACAGAGGCCTACGAGCAGTACTTC

V: TRBV29-1
D: NA
size: many
J: TRBJ2-1
CDR3: CSVTPDNRDYNEQFF
DNA: TGCAGCGTAACCCCGGACAATCGGGACTACAATGAGCAGTTCTTC

V: TRBV7-9
D: TRBD1
size: many
J: TRBJ2-7
CDR3: CASSSRDREPYEQYF
DNA: TGTGCCAGCAGCTCCAGGGACAGGGAACCCTACGAGCAGTACTTC

V: TRBV20-1
D: NA
size: many
J: TRBJ2-1
CDR3: CSARDNREPWGEQFF
DNA: TGCAGTGCTAGAGATAATCGGGAGCCCTGGGGTGAGCAGTTCTTC

V: TRBV20-1
D: NA
size: many
J: TRBJ1-2
CDR3: CSAEKTPGANYGYTF
DNA: TGCAGTGCTGAGAAAACACCGGGGGCTAACTATGGCTACACCTTC

V: TRBV4-3
D: TRBD2
size: many
J: TRBJ2-1
CDR3: CASSHRSSGEQFF
DNA: TGCGCCAGCAGCCACCGGTCTAGCGGTGAGCAGTTCTTC

V: TRBV5-1
D: NA
size: NA
J: TRBJ2-7
CDR3: CASSLAGGTTYEQYF
DNA: TGCGCCAGCAGCTTGGCCGGGGGAACTACCTACGAGCAGTACTTC

V: TRBV5-6
D: NA
size: few
J: TRBJ2-7
CDR3: CASSFAPDEQYF
DNA: TGTGCCAGCAGCTTCGCCCCGGACGAGCAGTACTTC

V: TRBV28
D: NA
size: few
J: TRBJ2-7
CDR3: CASSLQISYEQYF
DNA: TGTGCCAGCAGTTTACAGATCTCCTACGAGCAGTACTTC

V: TRBV30
D: NA
size: few
J: TRBJ2-1
CDR3: CAWSGWDLHEQFF
DNA: TGTGCCTGGAGTGGATGGGACTTGCATGAGCAGTTCTTC

V: TRBV5-4
D: NA
size: NA
J: TRBJ2-7
CDR3: CATTKSDEQYF
DNA: TGTGCCACGACGAAGTCGGACGAGCAGTACTTC

V: TRBV7-7
D: NA
size: few
J: TRBJ2-1
CDR3: CASSPAFGDEQFF
DNA: TGTGCCAGCAGCCCGGCCTTCGGAGATGAGCAGTTCTTC

V: TRBV27
D: TRBD1
size: many
J: TRBJ1-2
CDR3: CASSVTGVLGYTF
DNA: TGTGCCAGCAGTGTTACAGGGGTTCTTGGCTACACCTTC

V: TRBV15
D: NA
size: many
J: TRBJ2-2
CDR3: CATSRDLADEFAGELFF
DNA: TGTGCCACCAGCAGAGATCTGGCAGACGAGTTTGCCGGGGAGCTGTTTTTT

V: TRBV10-2
D: NA
size: many
J: TRBJ2-7
CDR3: CASRPSDPGEQYF
DNA: TGCGCCAGCAGGCCCTCCGACCCGGGGGAGCAGTACTTC

V: TRBV20-1
D: NA
size: many
J: TRBJ2-7
CDR3: CSAKWTLYEQYF
DNA: TGCAGTGCCAAGTGGACCCTTTACGAGCAGTACTTC

V: TRBV27
D: NA
size: many
J: TRBJ2-1
CDR3: CASSLGGINEQFF
DNA: TGTGCCAGCAGTTTGGGGGGTATCAATGAGCAGTTCTTC

V: TRBV20-1
D: NA
size: many
J: TRBJ2-1
CDR3: CSATPLSGVEQFF
DNA: TGCAGTGCTACCCCATTGTCGGGGGTAGAGCAGTTCTTC

V: TRBV28
D: NA
size: many
J: TRBJ2-7
CDR3: CASSLGRRTYEQYF
DNA: TGTGCCAGCAGTTTGGGTCGGCGGACCTACGAGCAGTACTTC